This T cell receptor (beta chain) was identified in a study of shared clonotypes between healthy human individuals. With 5 bases clipped from V and 6 bases from J, the junction kept 14 bases outside the gene matches. Germline V gene lookup returns CDR1 SGHTA and CDR2 FQGTGA. This CDR3 is 18 amino acids long. The table came from immunoSEQ multiplex PCR; TCRdb's copy has only in-frame clones and leaves some out. Here the sample spans about 1.5 million clones, 95% to 99% being singletons. The chain employs TRBV7-3 and TRBJ2-3; 13 positions agree with TRBD2. The receptor comes from a man younger than 40 in good health. The sample was naive CD4+ T cells sorted from blood. Documented subset: CD45RA+ positively selected. This chain's CDR3 is CASSPLVGLAGDKDTQYF. Written as DNA, the CDR3 is TGTGCCAGCAGCCCACTTGTCGGACTAGCGGGGGATAAGGATACGCAGTATTTT.